These 10 T cell receptor beta chains share one sample of origin, sequenced in a study of T cells after yellow fever vaccination. TCRdb redid the calling of the 5' RACE reads with MiXCR, one entry per CDR3 protein. The sample lists some 670,000 distinct CDR3 sequences; about 12% were seen once. The sample consisted of PBMCs, taken on the day of the yellow fever booster vaccination. These receptors were obtained from a man aged 25 to 45 who received the YFV17D yellow fever vaccine.

This clonotype was counted at least ten times. The chain links TRBV20-1 to TRBJ2-7; TRBD1 matches 8 bases. The CDR3 spans 12 residues. Germline V gene lookup returns CDR1 DFQATT and CDR2 SNEGSKA (reference sequence). After removal of 6 bases from V and 4 bases from J, the junction contained 5 bases not matched to a gene. Written as DNA, the CDR3 is TGCAGTGCCGGACAGGGTGGATACGAGCAGTACTTC. Protein sequence: CSAGQGGYEQYF.

The chain uses TRBV12-3 or TRBV12-4 and TRBJ1-1; TRBD1 is a possible D gene (6 bases). Trimming stripped 7 bases from V and 1 base from J, with 10 bases between. The CDR3 consists of 13 residues. CDR3: CASIGQWNTEAFF. The CDR3 coding sequence is TGTGCCAGCATCGGACAGTGGAACACTGAAGCTTTCTTT.

V and J are TRBV7-2 and TRBJ2-7; 9 positions match TRBD2. Unmatched junction bases numbered 4, after V lost 0 bases and J lost 1 base. Germline V CDR1 and CDR2: SGHTA, FQGNSA. The CDR3 contains 16 residues. The CDR3 DNA follows: TGTGCCAGCAGCTTAGCGCGCGGGAGGGGATCCTACGAGCAGTACTTC. Its translation: CASSLARGRGSYEQYF.

The chain uses TRBV5-4 and TRBJ2-5; D uncertain. Germline V lookup: CDR1 SGHNT, CDR2 YYREEE (reference sequence). The CDR3 covers 14 residues. V was shortened by 0 bases and J by 5 bases, with 11 bases between the two germline ends. Here the CDR3 reads CASSLGLASETQYF. In DNA, the CDR3 is TGTGCCAGCAGCTTGGGGTTAGCAAGCGAGACCCAGTACTTC.

The chain joins TRBV7-9 to TRBJ2-2, with D possibly matching TRBD2 (6 bases). The CDR3 runs to 14 residues. Trimming removed 5 bases at V and 5 bases at J, with 12 bases between. Germline CDR1 is SEHNR and CDR2 is FQNEAQ (reference sequence). The CDR3 region has the DNA TGTGCCAGCAGCGCGGTTCGGGGGACCGGGGAGCTGTTTTTT. Residues: CASSAVRGTGELFF. Filled out from reference TRBV7-9 and TRBJ2-2, the complete variable domain reads DTGVSQNPRHKITKRGQNVTFRCDPISEHNRLYWYRQTLGQGPEFLTYFQNEAQLEKSRLLSDRFSAERPKGSFSTLEIQRTEQGDSAMYLCASSAVRGTGELFFGEGSRLTVL.

This clonotype was seen at least ten times. CDR3 loop: CASSQTRIEQFF. CDR3 nucleotides: TGTGCCAGCAGTCAAACTAGGATTGAGCAGTTCTTC. The genes are TRBV12-3 or TRBV12-4 and TRBJ2-1; TRBD2 is a possible D gene (5 bases). This CDR3 has 12 amino acids. The V gene lost 5 bases and the J gene lost 9 bases, with 11 bases spanning the gap.

This clonotype was counted only a few times. The CDR3 nucleotides are TGTGCCAGCAGCTCTCGAGGGGGGACTCTAGAGACCCAGTACTTC. Translated, it gives CASSSRGGTLETQYF. V usage is TRBV7-9 and J usage is TRBJ2-5; D is tentatively TRBD1 or TRBD2 (6 bases each). V lost 4 bases and J 4 bases, leaving 16 bases between the germline ends. The germline V gene encodes CDR1 SEHNR and CDR2 FQNEAQ (reference sequence). The CDR3 consists of 15 residues.

This clonotype showed up just a few times. J is TRBJ2-1 and V is TRBV11-2; 13 nucleotides line up with TRBD2. The CDR3 is made up of 20 amino acids. CDR1 and CDR2 (germline): SGHAT, FQNNGV. V dropped 6 bases and J dropped 1; count of bases not matched to a gene: 15. The CDR3 DNA follows: TGTGCCAGCAGTGATTATTCCCCGGGACTAGCGGGATTGTCCTACAATGAGCAGTTCTTC. Protein product: CASSDYSPGLAGLSYNEQFF.

The chain joins TRBV5-1 to TRBJ2-7; D gene ambiguous. The CDR3 is 15 amino acids. Germline V gives CDR1 SGHRS, CDR2 YFSETQ. The ends were cut back, 0 bases at V and 3 bases at J, with 13 bases in the middle. The CDR3 coding sequence is TGCGCCAGCAGCTTGGACGGCAACAACTACTACGAGCAGTACTTC. Translating it yields CASSLDGNNYYEQYF.

The genes are TRBV19 and TRBJ2-5; D gene ambiguous. This CDR3 region has 15 residues. Germline assignment: CDR1 LNHDA and CDR2 SQIVND (reference sequence). The V and J ends lost 8 bases and 7 bases respectively, with 23 bases between them. The CDR3 coding sequence is TGTGCCAGTGCGATGGACGACGCCGCGGAAGGGACCCAGTACTTC. It specifies CASAMDDAAEGTQYF.